A selection of T cell receptor beta chains follows, all from one sample in a study of technical replicates of blood from a few donors. TCRdb's copy holds only in-frame clones and misses some; the assay was immunoSEQ multiplex PCR. The sample holds some 14,000 clones, about 76% seen once. The sample taken for sequencing was PBMCs. These receptors originate from a human donor in good health. CDR3s include the opening cysteine and the closing phenylalanine or tryptophan. D genes are given only for firm matches. A row's size may be missing; if present it is once, few, many or a size class.

j_call: TRBJ2-1; d_call: NA; cdr3_length: 16; clone_size: few; v_call: TRBV5-1; cdr3_aa: CASSLNPSVSYNEQFF; cdr3_nt: TGCGCCAGCAGCCTAAACCCTAGCGTCTCCTACAATGAGCAGTTCTTC
j_call: TRBJ2-7; d_call: TRBD2; cdr3_length: 14; clone_size: NA; v_call: TRBV27; cdr3_aa: CASRTGLGGYEQYF; cdr3_nt: TGTGCCAGCAGAACCGGGCTGGGGGGGTACGAGCAGTACTTC
j_call: TRBJ2-6; d_call: TRBD1; cdr3_length: 16; clone_size: once; v_call: TRBV5-5; cdr3_aa: CASSQQGVAGANVLTF; cdr3_nt: TGTGCCAGCAGCCAACAGGGGGTAGCTGGGGCCAACGTCCTGACTTTC
j_call: TRBJ2-3; d_call: NA; cdr3_length: 15; clone_size: NA; v_call: TRBV6-4; cdr3_aa: CASRRGPTSTDTQYF; cdr3_nt: TGTGCCAGCAGGAGAGGTCCAACCAGCACAGATACGCAGTATTTT
j_call: TRBJ2-5; d_call: NA; cdr3_length: 14; clone_size: NA; v_call: TRBV19; cdr3_aa: CASSITLDKETQYF; cdr3_nt: TGTGCCAGTAGTATAACACTAGACAAAGAGACCCAGTACTTC
j_call: TRBJ1-3; d_call: TRBD1; cdr3_length: 17; clone_size: NA; v_call: TRBV2; cdr3_aa: CASTRMGVTGSGNTIYF; cdr3_nt: TGTGCCAGCACCCGGATGGGGGTGACAGGGTCTGGAAACACCATATATTTT
j_call: TRBJ2-2; d_call: NA; cdr3_length: 18; clone_size: NA; v_call: TRBV18; cdr3_aa: CASSPIVRDGGPAGELFF; cdr3_nt: TGTGCCAGCTCACCCATAGTACGCGACGGGGGACCCGCCGGGGAGCTGTTTTTT
j_call: TRBJ2-1; d_call: NA; cdr3_length: 14; clone_size: few; v_call: TRBV6-1; cdr3_aa: CASGWTTPGDEQFF; cdr3_nt: TGTGCCAGCGGCTGGACTACCCCAGGCGATGAGCAGTTCTTC
j_call: TRBJ2-1; d_call: TRBD2; cdr3_length: 14; clone_size: once; v_call: TRBV5-1; cdr3_aa: CASSPAGGYNEQFF; cdr3_nt: TGCGCCAGCTCCCCCGCGGGAGGGTACAATGAGCAGTTCTTC
j_call: TRBJ2-4; d_call: NA; cdr3_length: 14; clone_size: NA; v_call: TRBV6-5; cdr3_aa: CASSPSTGWNIQYF; cdr3_nt: TGTGCCAGCAGTCCTTCCACAGGGTGGAACATTCAGTACTTC
j_call: TRBJ2-7; d_call: TRBD1; cdr3_length: 16; clone_size: once; v_call: TRBV11-2; cdr3_aa: CASSLTRTGGMGWQYF; cdr3_nt: TGTGCCAGCAGCTTAACCCGTACAGGGGGCATGGGGTGGCAGTACTTC
j_call: TRBJ1-5; d_call: TRBD1; cdr3_length: 13; clone_size: NA; v_call: TRBV13; cdr3_aa: CASSQDREGPQHF; cdr3_nt: TGTGCCAGCAGCCAAGACAGGGAAGGGCCCCAGCATTTT
j_call: TRBJ2-1; d_call: TRBD2; cdr3_length: 15; clone_size: once; v_call: TRBV2; cdr3_aa: CASRQLAGASNEQFF; cdr3_nt: TGTGCCAGCAGACAACTAGCGGGAGCCTCCAATGAGCAGTTCTTC
j_call: TRBJ2-1; d_call: NA; cdr3_length: 17; clone_size: few; v_call: TRBV4-1; cdr3_aa: CASSQDSTIVPYNEQFF; cdr3_nt: TGCGCCAGCAGCCAAGATAGCACCATCGTGCCTTACAATGAGCAGTTCTTC
j_call: TRBJ2-3; d_call: NA; cdr3_length: 17; clone_size: NA; v_call: TRBV11-2; cdr3_aa: CASSLGRASVRTDTQYF; cdr3_nt: TGTGCCAGCAGCTTAGGGCGGGCTAGCGTACGCACAGATACGCAGTATTTT
j_call: TRBJ1-3; d_call: NA; cdr3_length: 15; clone_size: NA; v_call: TRBV4-1; cdr3_aa: CASSQDQASGNTIYF; cdr3_nt: TGCGCCAGCAGCCAAGACCAGGCCTCTGGAAACACCATATATTTT
j_call: TRBJ2-1; d_call: NA; cdr3_length: 14; clone_size: NA; v_call: TRBV19; cdr3_aa: CASSIMEGYNEQFF; cdr3_nt: TGTGCCAGTAGTATAATGGAGGGTTACAATGAGCAGTTCTTC
j_call: TRBJ2-1; d_call: TRBD2; cdr3_length: 15; clone_size: NA; v_call: TRBV11-2; cdr3_aa: CASSPSSGGGNEQFF; cdr3_nt: TGTGCCAGCAGCCCCTCTAGCGGAGGAGGGAATGAGCAGTTCTTC
j_call: TRBJ2-7; d_call: TRBD1; cdr3_length: 14; clone_size: NA; v_call: TRBV6-6; cdr3_aa: CASRRTGNAYEQYF; cdr3_nt: TGTGCCAGCAGAAGGACAGGGAACGCCTACGAGCAGTACTTC
j_call: TRBJ2-7; d_call: NA; cdr3_length: 15; clone_size: NA; v_call: TRBV6-5; cdr3_aa: CASSYSAAHSYEQYF; cdr3_nt: TGTGCCAGCAGTTACTCCGCCGCACACTCCTACGAGCAGTACTTC